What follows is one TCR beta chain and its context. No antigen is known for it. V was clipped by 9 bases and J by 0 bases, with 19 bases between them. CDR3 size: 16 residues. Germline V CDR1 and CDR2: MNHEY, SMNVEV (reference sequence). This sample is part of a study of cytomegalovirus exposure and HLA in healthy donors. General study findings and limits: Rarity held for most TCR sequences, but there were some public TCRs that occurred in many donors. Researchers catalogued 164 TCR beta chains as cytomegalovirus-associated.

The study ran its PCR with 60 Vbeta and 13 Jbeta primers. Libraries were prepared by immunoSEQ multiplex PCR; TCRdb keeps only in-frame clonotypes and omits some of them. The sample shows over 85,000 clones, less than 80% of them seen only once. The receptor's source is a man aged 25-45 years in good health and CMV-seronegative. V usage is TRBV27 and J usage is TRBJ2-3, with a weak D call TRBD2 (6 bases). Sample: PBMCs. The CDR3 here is CASTQALATSTDTQYF. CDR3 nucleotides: TGTGCCAGTACCCAGGCTCTAGCGACTAGCACAGATACGCAGTATTTT.